Detailed here is one TCR beta chain. Its antigen remains unknown. This record belongs to a study of shared clonotypes between healthy human individuals. Study conclusions and caveats: For naive CD4 cells, roughly 4.8% of clonotypes were shared across four donors.

Produced via immunoSEQ multiplex PCR; TCRdb's table is partial and in-frame only. The table records 2 million to 2.5 million clones, 92% of them present only once. V was shortened by 7 bases and J by 2 bases, with 9 bases between the two germline ends. This CDR3 is 14 amino acids long. Germline values: CDR1 SNHLY, CDR2 FYNNEI. This clonotype originated in a man aged 18 to 29 in good health. Some clones in this sample may be carry-over from other donors' samples. V gene TRBV2 combines with J gene TRBJ2-6; no definite D call. Material for sequencing was naive CD4+ T cells from PBMCs. Subset in this sample: CD45RA+ positively selected. The CDR3 nucleotides read TGTGCCAGCATGGAAGGGCCTGGGGCCAACGTCCTGACTTTC. It specifies CASMEGPGANVLTF.